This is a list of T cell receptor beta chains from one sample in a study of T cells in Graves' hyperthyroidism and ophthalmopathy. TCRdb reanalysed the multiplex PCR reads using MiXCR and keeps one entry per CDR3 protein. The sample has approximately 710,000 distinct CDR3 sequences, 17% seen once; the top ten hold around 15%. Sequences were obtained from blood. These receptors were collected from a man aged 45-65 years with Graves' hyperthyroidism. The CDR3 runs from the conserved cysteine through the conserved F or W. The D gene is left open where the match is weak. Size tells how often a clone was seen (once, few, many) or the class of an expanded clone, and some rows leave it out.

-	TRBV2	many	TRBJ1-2	CASSEGAGYGYTF	TGTGCCAGCAGTGAAGGGGCAGGTTACGGCTACACCTTC
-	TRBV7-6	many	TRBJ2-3	CASSRLSGDDTQYF	TGTGCCAGCAGCCGGCTTAGCGGAGACGATACGCAGTATTTT
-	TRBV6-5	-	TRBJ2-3	CASSSTWGASTDTQYF	TGTGCCAGCAGTTCCACATGGGGGGCTAGCACAGATACGCAGTATTTT
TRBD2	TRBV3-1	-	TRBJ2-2	CASSFRPGLAGDRDTGELFF	TGTGCCAGCAGCTTCCGACCGGGACTAGCGGGAGACCGTGACACCGGGGAGCTGTTTTTT
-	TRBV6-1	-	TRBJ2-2	CASSVRLDGSGELFF	TGTGCCAGCAGTGTCCGCCTAGACGGGTCGGGGGAGCTGTTTTTT
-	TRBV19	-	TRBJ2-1	CASSIRDQLYNEQFF	TGTGCCAGTAGTATCCGAGACCAACTCTACAATGAGCAGTTCTTC
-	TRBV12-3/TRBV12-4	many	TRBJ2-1	CASSPPPYNEQFF	TGTGCCAGCAGTCCACCCCCCTACAATGAGCAGTTCTTC
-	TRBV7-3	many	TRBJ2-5	CASSLSTLETQYF	TGTGCCAGCAGCTTGTCCACCCTTGAGACCCAGTACTTC
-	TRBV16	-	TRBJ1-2	CASSRDGWGYTF	TGTGCCAGCAGCCGAGACGGGTGGGGCTACACCTTC
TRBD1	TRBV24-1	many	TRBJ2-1	CATSDSRTGAYNEQFF	TGTGCCACCAGTGATTCCAGGACAGGAGCATACAATGAGCAGTTCTTC
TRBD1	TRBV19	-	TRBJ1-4	CASRETGSNEKLFF	TGTGCCAGTAGAGAGACAGGGAGTAATGAAAAACTGTTTTTT
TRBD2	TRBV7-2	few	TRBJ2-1	CASSLGGLVAGDNEQFF	TGTGCCAGCAGCTTAGGGGGGTTGGTAGCGGGTGACAATGAGCAGTTCTTC
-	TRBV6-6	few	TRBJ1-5	CASSYTVRQPQHF	TGTGCCAGCAGTTACACAGTGAGGCAGCCCCAGCATTTT
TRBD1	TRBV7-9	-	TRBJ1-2	CASSSTGTGALRYTF	TGTGCCAGCAGCTCTACCGGGACAGGGGCATTGCGCTACACCTTC
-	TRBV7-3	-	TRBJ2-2	CASSASPGELFF	TGTGCCAGCAGCGCCTCCCCCGGGGAGCTGTTTTTT
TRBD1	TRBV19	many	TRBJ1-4	CASSIFYPGQGSTNEKLFF	TGTGCCAGTAGTATCTTCTACCCCGGACAGGGTTCAACTAATGAAAAACTGTTTTTT
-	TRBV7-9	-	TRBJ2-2	CASSIRPFEGGTGELFF	TGTGCCAGCAGCATACGGCCCTTCGAGGGGGGCACCGGGGAGCTGTTTTTT